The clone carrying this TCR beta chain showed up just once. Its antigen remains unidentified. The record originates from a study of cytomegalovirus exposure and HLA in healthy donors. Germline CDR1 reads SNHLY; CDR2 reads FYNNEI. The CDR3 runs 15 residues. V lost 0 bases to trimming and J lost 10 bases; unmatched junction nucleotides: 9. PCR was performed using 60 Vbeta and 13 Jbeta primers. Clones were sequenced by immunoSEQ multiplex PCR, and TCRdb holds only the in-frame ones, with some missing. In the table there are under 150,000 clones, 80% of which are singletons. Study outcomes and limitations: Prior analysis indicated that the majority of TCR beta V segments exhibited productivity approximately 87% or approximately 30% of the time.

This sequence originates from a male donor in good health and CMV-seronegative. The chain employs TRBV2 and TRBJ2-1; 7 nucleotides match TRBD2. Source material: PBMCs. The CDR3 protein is CASSEARGSLEEQFF. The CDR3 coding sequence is TGTGCCAGCAGTGAAGCGCGGGGGTCCCTCGAGGAGCAGTTCTTC.